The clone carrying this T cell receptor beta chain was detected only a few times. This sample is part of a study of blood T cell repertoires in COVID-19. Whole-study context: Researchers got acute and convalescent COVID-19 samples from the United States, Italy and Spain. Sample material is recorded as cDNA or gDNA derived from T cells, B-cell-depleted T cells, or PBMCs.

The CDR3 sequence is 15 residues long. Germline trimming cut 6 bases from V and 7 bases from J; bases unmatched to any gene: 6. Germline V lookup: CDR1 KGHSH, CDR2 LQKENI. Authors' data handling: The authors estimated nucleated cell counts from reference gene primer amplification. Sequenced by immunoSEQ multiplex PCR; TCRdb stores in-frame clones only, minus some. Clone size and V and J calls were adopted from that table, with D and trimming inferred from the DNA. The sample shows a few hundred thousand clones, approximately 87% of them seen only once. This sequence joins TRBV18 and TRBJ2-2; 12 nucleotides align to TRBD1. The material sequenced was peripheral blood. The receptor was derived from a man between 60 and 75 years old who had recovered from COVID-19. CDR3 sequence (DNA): TGTGCCAGCTCGCTCGGGACAGGGGGCCTCGGGGAGCTGTTTTTT. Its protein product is CASSLGTGGLGELFF.